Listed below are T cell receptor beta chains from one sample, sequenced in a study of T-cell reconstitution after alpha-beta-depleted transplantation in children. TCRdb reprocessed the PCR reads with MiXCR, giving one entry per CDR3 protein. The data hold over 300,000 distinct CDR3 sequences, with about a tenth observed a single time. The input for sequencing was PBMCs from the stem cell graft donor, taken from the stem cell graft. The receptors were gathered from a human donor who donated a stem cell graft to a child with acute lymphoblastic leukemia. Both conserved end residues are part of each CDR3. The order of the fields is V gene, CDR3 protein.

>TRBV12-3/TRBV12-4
CASSLSGSEETQYF
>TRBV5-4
CASSPPTLSGANVLTF
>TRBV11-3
CASSSSGTPDTQYF
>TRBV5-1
CASSPGLAMWDEQFF
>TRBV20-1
CSARGRVYGYTF
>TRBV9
CASSQTSGISYNEQFF
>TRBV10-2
CASDYGTGGNEQFF
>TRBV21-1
CASSKGEGNEQFF
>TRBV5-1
CASSPRGGLVGEQFF
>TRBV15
CATSREPRDGYEQYF
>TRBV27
CASRPGTNFNEQFF
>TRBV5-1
CASRTSDTTSTDTQYF
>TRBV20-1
CSADRGRELNEQFF
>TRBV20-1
CSALPRRGANSPLHF
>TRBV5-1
CASSPGVHEQFF
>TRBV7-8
CASSLRQSEAFF
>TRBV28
CASTRGRTSAYF
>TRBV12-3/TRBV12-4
CASSLRRSKDDNEQFF
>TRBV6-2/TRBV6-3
CASSGTSGATDTQYF
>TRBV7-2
CASSLVGGRNTEAFF
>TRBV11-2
CASSFFTGGDIQYF
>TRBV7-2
CASSLLPSGIYNEQFF
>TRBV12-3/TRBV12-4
CASSSNYGYTF
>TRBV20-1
CSARLTGTVYGYTF
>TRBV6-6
CASSYGTGWEQYF
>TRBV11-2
CASSSLAGAVGELFF